This T cell receptor beta chain was profiled in a study of blood T cell repertoires in COVID-19. As for the study in general: Both acute and convalescent COVID-19 samples were obtained from the United States, Italy and Spain. In each case, the material was cDNA or gDNA derived from T cells, B-cell-depleted T cells, or PBMCs.

The CDR3 sequence is 16 residues long. V shed 0 bases and J 5 bases; nucleotides not matched to a gene: 5. CDR1 is LGHNA and CDR2 is YNFKEQ in the germline V gene. As handled by the study authors: Counts of nucleated cells, estimated from reference gene primer amplification, were obtained. TCRdb's table, derived via immunoSEQ multiplex PCR, lists solely in-frame clones and lacks some. That table is the source of V, J and clone size, and D and trimming were worked out from the DNA. The sample has about 180,000 clones; about 88% are singletons. The origin of this receptor is a man in his late teens or twenties who had recovered from COVID-19. This rearrangement joins TRBV4-2 to TRBJ2-1; 9 nucleotides align to TRBD2. Sequencing input: peripheral blood. The CDR3 DNA is TGTGCCAGCAGCCAAGAAGGCGGGAGGGAGAACAATGAGCAGTTCTTC. It encodes CASSQEGGRENNEQFF.